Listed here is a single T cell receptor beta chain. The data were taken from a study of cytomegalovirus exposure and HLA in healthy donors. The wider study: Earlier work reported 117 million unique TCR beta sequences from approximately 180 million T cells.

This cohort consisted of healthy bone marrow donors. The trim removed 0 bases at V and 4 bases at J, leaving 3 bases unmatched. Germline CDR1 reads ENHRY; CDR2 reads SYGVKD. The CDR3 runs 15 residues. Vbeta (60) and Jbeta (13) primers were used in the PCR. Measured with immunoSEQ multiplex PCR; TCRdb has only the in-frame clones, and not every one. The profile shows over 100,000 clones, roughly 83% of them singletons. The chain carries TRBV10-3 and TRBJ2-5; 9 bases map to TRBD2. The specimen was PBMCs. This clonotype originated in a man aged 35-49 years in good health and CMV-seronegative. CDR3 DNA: TGTGCCATCAGTGAGTCAGGGACTAGCACAGAGACCCAGTACTTC. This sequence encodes CAISESGTSTETQYF.